What follows are 23 T cell receptor beta chains derived from one specimen sequenced in a study of shared clonotypes between healthy human individuals (dated by TCRdb to 2020 to 2022). Library preparation used the immunoSEQ multiplex PCR assay. TCRdb limited this immuneACCESS table to in-frame rearrangements with V and J called. A share of clones is missing; checked studies link under half to unresolved V genes, and the rest is unexplained. The sample table holds roughly 1.5 million clones, of which around 98% were seen once. In total, the top ten clones hold 0.4% to 0.45% of the sample. Sequencing was carried out using naive CD4+ T cells sorted from blood. The cell subset or site label, as the study defines it: CD45RA+ positively selected. These receptors all come from a man younger than 45 in good health.

This clone was recorded once. The chain is built from TRBV7-3 and TRBJ2-3, with D possibly being TRBD1 or TRBD2 (5 bases each). Trimming took 4 bases from V and 2 from J, leaving 16 bases between them. The CDR3 has 16 amino acids. The V gene's germline CDR1 is SGHTA and CDR2 FQGTGA. The CDR3 nucleotides read TGTGCCAGCAGCTCCCAGGCAGGGACCATCACAGATACGCAGTATTTT. Translating gives CASSSQAGTITDTQYF.

This clone occurred once. The rearrangement joins TRBV4-1 to TRBJ1-2; TRBD1 is a possible D gene (6 bases). Germline V gene sequence: CDR1 MGHRA, CDR2 YSYEKL. V lost 3 bases and J 0 bases, leaving 14 bases between the germline ends. CDR3 length equals 16 residues. CDR3 protein: CASSQTQGSTNYGYTF. The CDR3 DNA sequence: TGCGCCAGCAGCCAGACACAGGGATCAACTAACTATGGCTACACCTTC.

V usage is TRBV5-1 and J usage is TRBJ2-5; D is possibly TRBD2 (5 bases). The CDR3 sequence is 15 residues long. The germline gives CDR1 SGHRS, CDR2 YFSETQ. Trimming left V 2 bases short and J 3 bases short, with 14 bases between. The CDR3 loop is CASSFGIPTEETQYF. In nucleotides, the CDR3 is TGCGCCAGCAGCTTCGGGATCCCTACCGAAGAGACCCAGTACTTC.

This chain connects TRBV2 to TRBJ1-5; D is possibly TRBD1 (6 bases). V shed 1 base and J shed 11 bases, with 12 bases lying between them. The CDR3 sequence is 13 residues long. In germline, CDR1 is SNHLY, CDR2 FYNNEI. The CDR3 DNA reads as TGTGCCAGCAGTGAAGTAAGGGGGAGCGCCCAGCATTTT. It encodes CASSEVRGSAQHF.

As DNA, the CDR3 is TGTGCCAGCAGTACAGGGGGCGGATATGGCTACACCTTC. Translating gives CASSTGGGYGYTF. The chain carries TRBV2 and TRBJ1-2; TRBD1 aligns across 9 bases. CDR3 size: 13 residues. The V and J ends lost 5 bases and 5 bases, in that order; junction bases with no gene match: 3. Germline lookup yields CDR1 SNHLY and CDR2 FYNNEI.

The chain links TRBV5-1 to TRBJ2-3; D ambiguous. Germline V gene lookup returns CDR1 SGHRS and CDR2 YFSETQ. The CDR3 covers 15 residues. Trimming left V 1 base short and J 0 bases short, with 9 bases between. The CDR3 nucleotides read TGCGCCAGCAGCTTGAGAGGACCTAGCACAGATACGCAGTATTTT. The encoded protein is CASSLRGPSTDTQYF.

This clone showed up just once. The genes are TRBV7-3 and TRBJ2-7, with 8 bases aligning to TRBD2. CDR3 length: 15 amino acids. V lost 0 bases, J lost 6 bases, and 7 bases stayed unmatched. Germline V lookup: CDR1 SGHTA, CDR2 FQGTGA. The CDR3 loop reads CASSLTVSRGGEQYF. In nucleotides, the CDR3 is TGTGCCAGCAGCTTAACTGTCAGCCGGGGGGGCGAGCAGTACTTC.

The CDR3 loop is CASSSRTGNTEAFF. The CDR3 DNA reads as TGCGCCAGCAGTTCGAGGACGGGAAACACTGAAGCTTTCTTT. The chain carries TRBV5-1 and TRBJ1-1, with D hard to call. The CDR3 is 14 amino acids. Trimming cost V 5 bases and J 2 bases, with 13 bases left between them. CDR1 and CDR2 (germline): SGHRS, YFSETQ.

The chain uses TRBV27 and TRBJ2-7; 7 bases align to TRBD2. The V and J ends lost 9 bases and 5 bases, in that order; junction bases with no gene match: 19. Germline CDR1 MNHEY, CDR2 SMNVEV (reference sequence). The CDR3 totals 16 residues. Written as DNA, the CDR3 is TGTGCCAGTCGGTACACGGGAGGCTCCGGTGTCGACGAGCAGTACTTC. This codes for CASRYTGGSGVDEQYF.

This chain joins TRBV2 and TRBJ2-7; D is unresolved. Trimming shortened V by 6 bases and J by 6 bases, and 12 bases separated the two germline ends. This CDR3 has 12 amino acids. Germline lookup yields CDR1 SNHLY and CDR2 FYNNEI. The CDR3 nucleotides read TGTGCCAGCAGCGACTTCATAGCCGAGCAGTACTTC. Translation: CASSDFIAEQYF.

The rearrangement links TRBV5-8 to TRBJ1-2; no reliable D call. CDR3 length equals 14 residues. Germline V gene sequence: CDR1 SGHTS, CDR2 YDEGEE. Trimming removed 0 bases at V and 2 bases at J, with 8 bases between. The CDR3 spells CASSLGTGNYGYTF. The CDR3 DNA reads as TGTGCCAGCAGCTTGGGTACGGGGAACTATGGCTACACCTTC. Full variable domain (remainder filled in from reference TRBV5-8 and TRBJ1-2): EAGVTQSPTHLIKTRGQQATLRCSPISGHTSVYWYQQALGLGLQFLLWYDEGEERNRGNFPPRFSGRQFPNYSSELNVNALELEDSALYLCASSLGTGNYGYTFGSGTRLTVV.

This chain connects TRBV5-4 to TRBJ2-1; TRBD1 aligns across 8 bases. The CDR3 length is 15 residues. Unmatched junction bases numbered 10, after V lost 4 bases and J lost 7 bases. Germline loops: CDR1 SGHNT, CDR2 YYREEE (reference sequence). The CDR3 spells CASSPTGGGRNEQFF. DNA of the CDR3: TGTGCCAGCAGCCCAACAGGGGGAGGCAGGAATGAGCAGTTCTTC. Variable domain in full (rest from reference TRBV5-4 and TRBJ2-1): ETGVTQSPTHLIKTRGQQVTLRCSSQSGHNTVSWYQQALGQGPQFIFQYYREEENGRGNFPPRFSGLQFPNYSSELNVNALELDDSALYLCASSPTGGGRNEQFFGPGTRLTVL.

The rearrangement joins TRBV7-6 to TRBJ2-7; 15 positions agree with TRBD2. The length of the CDR3 is 16 residues. V gave up 3 bases and J gave up 5 bases; unmatched junction bases: 5. The germline V gene encodes CDR1 SGHVS and CDR2 FNYEAQ. CDR3 in DNA: TGTGCCAGCAGCTTGGGACTAGCGGGAGGAGTCCACGAGCAGTACTTC. Translation: CASSLGLAGGVHEQYF.

The chain combines TRBV29-1 with TRBJ2-7; 8 nucleotides align to TRBD2. Germline V CDR1 and CDR2: SQVTM, ANQGSEA. CDR3 length: 12 residues. The V gene end was trimmed by 4 bases and the J gene end by 2 bases; junction bases not matched to a gene: 1. DNA of the CDR3: TGCAGCGTTGCAGCGGGAGCCTACGAGCAGTACTTC. This translates into CSVAAGAYEQYF.

The chain employs TRBV7-6 and TRBJ1-4; D is possibly TRBD1 (5 bases). Germline CDR1 and CDR2: SGHVS and FNYEAQ. The CDR3 extends over 16 amino acids. V lost 1 base, J lost 8 bases, and 17 bases lay in between. The CDR3 DNA is TGTGCCAGCAGCTTAGGTCCCGACCGCCGGGGCGAAAAACTGTTTTTT. This codes for CASSLGPDRRGEKLFF.

As to this clone: Other DNA sequences in the same sample also yield this CDR3. The chain recombines TRBV7-2 with TRBJ1-1, with D tentatively TRBD1 (6 bases). V was pared by 1 base and J by 2 bases, with 8 bases between. Germline V gene sequence: CDR1 SGHTA, CDR2 FQGNSA. This CDR3 is 14 amino acids long. The DNA of the CDR3 is TGTGCCAGCAGCTTAGGGGGGGCCAACACTGAAGCTTTCTTT. It specifies CASSLGGANTEAFF.

J is TRBJ1-1 and V is TRBV15; D unresolved. Trimming took off 0 bases at V and 4 bases at J, with 12 bases between the two ends. This CDR3 has 15 amino acids. Germline V gene sequence: CDR1 LNHNV, CDR2 YYDKDF (reference sequence). The CDR3 coding sequence is TGTGCCACCAGCAGAGATAGAGGTCTGAGCACTGAAGCTTTCTTT. This codes for CATSRDRGLSTEAFF.

The chain has TRBV25-1 and TRBJ1-5, with TRBD1 matching over 8 bases. The length of the CDR3 is 16 residues. The V gene's germline CDR1 is MGHDK and CDR2 SYGVNS. V lost 8 bases to trimming and J lost 1 base; unmatched junction nucleotides: 10. Here the CDR3 reads CASHTPRTGSNQPQHF. The CDR3 nucleotides are TGTGCCAGCCACACCCCCCGGACAGGGAGCAATCAGCCCCAGCATTTT.

The chain uses TRBV7-2 and TRBJ2-3; the D gene is possibly TRBD1 (5 bases). Germline V CDR1 and CDR2: SGHTA, FQGNSA. The CDR3 is 15 residues long. V gave up 5 bases and J gave up 2 bases, with 14 bases separating them. The CDR3 DNA reads TGTGCCAGCAGCAAAGGGGTCATTGACACAGATACGCAGTATTTT. Amino acid sequence: CASSKGVIDTDTQYF.

The chain is built from TRBV2 and TRBJ2-3; TRBD1 matches at 11 bases. Germline CDR1 SNHLY, CDR2 FYNNEI. V lost 4 bases to trimming and J lost 0 bases; unmatched junction nucleotides: 9. The CDR3 runs 18 residues. The CDR3 protein is CASSASRTGGTSTDTQYF. The CDR3 nucleotides read TGTGCCAGCAGTGCCAGCAGGACAGGGGGCACCAGCACAGATACGCAGTATTTT. Drawing the rest from reference TRBV2 and TRBJ2-3, the complete variable domain is EPEVTQTPSHQVTQMGQEVILRCVPISNHLYFYWYRQILGQKVEFLVSFYNNEISEKSEIFDDQFSVERPDGSNFTLKIRSTKLEDSAMYFCASSASRTGGTSTDTQYFGPGTRLTVL.

Turning to this clone: Additional DNA sequences in this sample encode the identical CDR3. The gene calls are TRBV7-6 and TRBJ2-3; a possible D gene is TRBD2 (6 bases). The germline V gene encodes CDR1 SGHVS and CDR2 FNYEAQ. V was clipped by 1 base and J by 0 bases, with 11 bases between them. This CDR3 spans 16 amino acids. For the CDR3, the DNA is TGTGCCAGCAGCTTAGGGGCGGGAACTAGCACAGATACGCAGTATTTT. This gives the protein CASSLGAGTSTDTQYF.

The chain uses TRBV5-1 and TRBJ2-2, with D perhaps given as TRBD1 or TRBD2 (5 bases each). CDR1 and CDR2 (germline): SGHRS, YFSETQ. CDR3 length: 17 residues. V lost 0 bases to trimming and J lost 1 base, with 13 bases between them. DNA of the CDR3: TGCGCCAGCAGCTTGGCCCCCGGGGACGGGAACACCGGGGAGCTGTTTTTT. It specifies CASSLAPGDGNTGELFF.

The chain recombines TRBV25-1 with TRBJ2-1, with 7 nucleotides matching TRBD2. V dropped 1 base and J dropped 9; count of bases not matched to a gene: 15. The CDR3 has 17 amino acids. Looked up from germline, CDR1 is MGHDK and CDR2 is SYGVNS. This CDR3 reads CASSEWTGGRVRGEQFF. The CDR3 DNA reads TGTGCCAGCAGTGAATGGACGGGTGGGAGGGTACGCGGTGAGCAGTTCTTC. Full variable domain (missing parts from reference TRBV25-1 and TRBJ2-1): EADIYQTPRYLVIGTGKKITLECSQTMGHDKMYWYQQDPGMELHLIHYSYGVNSTEKGDLSSESTVSRIRTEHFPLTLESARPSHTSQYLCASSEWTGGRVRGEQFFGPGTRLTVL.